These 20 T cell receptor beta chains came from one sample sequenced in a study of T-cell memory formation after mild COVID-19. TCRdb redid the calling of the 5' RACE reads with MiXCR, one entry per CDR3 protein. The sample has hundreds of thousands of distinct CDR3 sequences, around 20% seen once. Sequencing used PBMCs or a T cell subset sorted from them (not recorded which). Receptors originate from an adult woman who had mild COVID-19 (a few samples of this study predate the infection). Cell type and time point are not known.

This clonotype has more than one count but fewer than ten. The CDR3 nucleotides are TGTGCCACCGGAACTAGGTCGGAGTTCTTC. This translates into CATGTRSEFF. This sequence joins TRBV24-1 and TRBJ2-1, with D perhaps matching TRBD2 (5 bases). In germline, CDR1 is KGHDR, CDR2 SFDVKD. The V and J ends lost 9 bases and 14 bases respectively, with 13 bases between them. This CDR3 comprises 10 residues.

CDR3 coding DNA: TGTGCCAGCAGCTCGGACTGGAATACGCAGTATTTT. This codes for CASSSDWNTQYF. This chain links TRBV5-5 with TRBJ2-3; possible D gene TRBD2, 5 bases. Per germline, CDR1 SGHKS and CDR2 YYEKEE (reference sequence). This CDR3 has 12 residues. The V gene lost 3 bases and the J gene lost 7 bases, with 9 bases spanning the gap.

The chain couples TRBV7-8 to TRBJ1-5; TRBD1 agrees at 10 bases. Germline-derived CDR1 and CDR2 are SGHVS and FQNEAQ. The CDR3 has 16 amino acids. Trimming cost V 5 bases and J 7 bases; bases outside gene matches: 11. The CDR3: CASSLIRDRGGQPQHF. The CDR3 bases are TGTGCCAGCAGCCTTATCAGGGACAGGGGAGGACAGCCCCAGCATTTT.

V and J are TRBV5-1 and TRBJ2-7; 8 nucleotides line up with TRBD1. V gave up 0 bases and J gave up 3 bases; unmatched junction bases: 8. Germline CDR1 and CDR2: SGHRS and YFSETQ. The CDR3 runs 16 residues. Here the CDR3 DNA reads TGCGCCAGCAGCTTGGGGCCACAGGGGGTAGACTACGAGCAGTACTTC. Amino acid sequence: CASSLGPQGVDYEQYF.

This clonotype was counted at least ten times. The chain employs TRBV5-1 and TRBJ1-4, with TRBD1 identical over 7 bases. J lost 6 bases, V lost 4 bases, and 9 bases had no gene match. Germline V gene sequence: CDR1 SGHRS, CDR2 YFSETQ. The CDR3 runs 15 residues. This chain's CDR3 is CASSGEGQPYEKLFF. The CDR3 nucleotides are TGCGCCAGCAGCGGAGAGGGACAGCCATATGAAAAACTGTTTTTT.

This clonotype was recorded only once. The rearrangement joins TRBV30 to TRBJ1-4; tentatively, D is TRBD1 (5 bases). The CDR3 is 15 residues long. V gave up 3 bases and J gave up 5 bases, with 16 bases separating them. Germline V gene data show CDR1 as GTSNPN and CDR2 as SVGIG (reference sequence). The CDR3 sequence is CAWRRSGTVNEKLFF. The CDR3 coding sequence is TGTGCCTGGAGGAGATCCGGGACGGTAAATGAAAAACTGTTTTTT.

The chain links TRBV15 to TRBJ2-5; 9 nucleotides align to TRBD2. This CDR3 region has 16 residues. Germline loops: CDR1 LNHNV, CDR2 YYDKDF (reference sequence). V shed 1 base, J shed 4 bases, and the junction held 7 bases outside the gene matches. The CDR3 DNA sequence: TGTGCCACCAGCAGAGTGTCTAGCGGGACGTTAGAGACCCAGTACTTC. Protein product: CATSRVSSGTLETQYF.

This clonotype was seen a few times. The chain couples TRBV12-3 or TRBV12-4 to TRBJ2-2; D is perhaps TRBD1 (5 bases). V lost 6 bases and J 4 bases, leaving 12 bases between the germline ends. The length of the CDR3 is 14 residues. The chain's CDR3 is CASRGQVGTGELFF. In DNA, the CDR3 is TGTGCCAGCAGGGGGCAGGTCGGCACCGGGGAGCTGTTTTTT.

The rearrangement links TRBV12-3 or TRBV12-4 to TRBJ2-3; D unresolved. The CDR3 is made up of 15 amino acids. Trimming took 6 bases from V and 0 from J, leaving 13 bases between them. The CDR3 nucleotides read TGTGCCAGCAGACTCTTTGAAGGGAGCACAGATACGCAGTATTTT. This translates into CASRLFEGSTDTQYF.

The genes are TRBV12-3 or TRBV12-4 and TRBJ1-6; a possible D gene is TRBD1 (6 bases). This CDR3 region has 16 residues. The germline V and J ends were trimmed by 0 bases and 5 bases, with 11 bases remaining between them. CDR3: CASSLAVDRNNSPLHF. The CDR3 DNA reads as TGTGCCAGCAGTTTAGCTGTGGACAGAAATAATTCACCCCTCCACTTT.

This clonotype was seen more than once but under ten times. This chain connects TRBV6-5 to TRBJ2-1; 8 bases align to TRBD1. J gave up 6 bases and V 6 bases, and 7 bases lay outside the gene matches. The CDR3 loop spans 14 amino acids. From germline, CDR1 is MNHEY and CDR2 SVGAGI. CDR3 sequence: CASRSRQGSNEQFF. The CDR3 nucleotides are TGTGCCAGCAGATCCAGACAGGGGAGCAATGAGCAGTTCTTC.

This clonotype was found a few times. In DNA, the CDR3 is TGTGCCAGCAGCGAGGGCGCGGACTTAGAGCAGTTCTTC. It translates to CASSEGADLEQFF. V usage is TRBV7-3 and J usage is TRBJ2-1, with TRBD2 as a possible D gene (5 bases). The CDR3 consists of 13 residues. Between the trimmed V and J ends, which lost 5 bases and 10 bases, there was a span of 15 bases. Germline V CDR1 and CDR2: SGHTA, FQGTGA.

V and J are TRBV20-1 and TRBJ1-2; D gene ambiguous. Trimming shortened V by 3 bases and J by 7 bases, and 12 bases separated the two germline ends. CDR1 and CDR2 from the germline V gene are DFQATT and SNEGSKA (reference sequence). This CDR3 contains 12 residues. The CDR3: CSASEGNGGYTF. CDR3 bases: TGCAGTGCTAGCGAGGGTAACGGTGGCTACACCTTC.

This clonotype has a handful of counts. The CDR3 protein is CSARVPRTNYGYTF. Here the CDR3 DNA reads TGCAGTGCTAGGGTCCCCAGGACTAACTATGGCTACACCTTC. The V and J genes are TRBV20-1 and TRBJ1-2, with no clear D. The CDR3 loop spans 14 amino acids. In germline, CDR1 is DFQATT, CDR2 SNEGSKA (reference sequence). Trimming left V 3 bases short and J 0 bases short, with 11 bases between.

This clonotype was counted between two and nine times. The chain combines TRBV12-3 or TRBV12-4 with TRBJ2-1, with D possibly matching TRBD2 (6 bases). V was pared by 2 bases and J by 13 bases, with 12 bases between. The CDR3 consists of 12 residues. The CDR3 here is CASSLTAGRQFF. The DNA for the CDR3 is TGTGCCAGCAGTTTAACTGCGGGACGACAGTTCTTC.

The V gene is TRBV5-6, the J gene TRBJ2-1, with unresolved D. The CDR3 loop spans 18 amino acids. V gave up 2 bases and J gave up 4 bases, with 22 bases separating them. From germline, CDR1 is SGHDT and CDR2 YYEEEE. The CDR3 protein is CASSLRSGQATLYNEQFF. In nucleotides, the CDR3 is TGTGCCAGCAGCTTAAGATCCGGGCAAGCGACCTTATACAATGAGCAGTTCTTC.

The chain combines TRBV7-2 with TRBJ2-3; D assignment may be TRBD1 or TRBD2 (5 bases each). CDR1 and CDR2 (germline): SGHTA, FQGNSA. V gave up 5 bases and J gave up 1 base, with 19 bases separating them. The CDR3 totals 17 residues. The chain's CDR3 is CASSSYPYGAGTDTQYF. The CDR3 bases are TGTGCCAGCAGCAGCTACCCCTACGGGGCCGGCACAGATACGCAGTATTTT.

The chain links TRBV4-3 to TRBJ2-1; 10 nucleotides align to TRBD2. Germline V gene lookup returns CDR1 LGHNA and CDR2 YSLEER. After removal of 0 bases from V and 6 bases from J, the junction contained 8 bases not matched to a gene. This CDR3 has 17 amino acids. CDR3 loop: CASSQDLPSGRSNEQFF. CDR3 sequence (DNA): TGCGCCAGCAGCCAAGACTTACCTAGCGGGAGAAGCAATGAGCAGTTCTTC.

This chain connects TRBV24-1 to TRBJ2-3, with 9 positions matching TRBD2. Germline trimming cut 4 bases from V and 0 bases from J; bases unmatched to any gene: 4. This CDR3 spans 16 amino acids. Germline CDR1 KGHDR, CDR2 SFDVKD. The CDR3 DNA reads TGTGCCACCAGTGAATTAGCGGGGGAGAGCACAGATACGCAGTATTTT. Translation gives CATSELAGESTDTQYF.

The chain joins TRBV29-1 to TRBJ2-1; the D gene is possibly TRBD2 (5 bases). CDR3 size: 11 residues. The V end lost 7 bases, the J end lost 12 bases, and 16 bases lay between the germline ends. Germline V CDR1 and CDR2: SQVTM, ANQGSEA. DNA of the CDR3: TGCAGCGACGGAACTAGAGAGGTGCAGTTCTTC. As protein: CSDGTREVQFF.